This TCR beta chain was identified during a study of graft-versus-host responses after intestinal transplantation. Whole-study context: Grafts that recipients had were multivisceral, liver-intestinal, or isolated intestinal transplants.

Here immunoSEQ multiplex PCR was the method, and the copy in TCRdb shows in-frame clones only, minus some. The sample shows almost 70,000 clones, more than 90% of them seen only once. Each post-transplant bone marrow sample was taken from the posterior iliac crest or from another site. This clone was found once. What it recognizes is unknown. This CDR3 comprises 13 residues. Per the germline V gene, CDR1 is MDHEN and CDR2 is SYDVKM. Study-wide results and caveats: Within allografts, high graft-versus-host to host-versus-graft clonal ratios were seen among patients with graft-donor T cell macrochimerism. GvH clones surfaced in recipient marrow, some emerging earlier in ileum or blood.

The rearrangement joins TRBV28 to TRBJ2-5; D remains ambiguous. The J call is uncertain, as TRBJ2-7 better fits the DNA end. This TCR was recovered from a human patient who received an intestinal transplant, so some T cells may come from the graft donor. The material sequenced was bone marrow, taken 700 to 850 days after intestinal transplantation. CDR3 coding DNA: TGTGCCAGCACTCCAGGACGGACCTACGAGCAGTACTTC. Its translation is CASTPGRTYEQYF.